The rows below give T cell receptor beta chains drawn from one sample of a study of relationships among human T cell subsets. TCRdb reanalysed the multiplex PCR reads using MiXCR and keeps one entry per CDR3 protein. The repertoire holds under 15,000 distinct CDR3 sequences, with 67% as singletons. Sample: CD4+ Th1 cells sorted from blood. The source of these receptors is a man aged 35-49 years in good health. CDR3s include the opening cysteine and the closing phenylalanine or tryptophan. The D gene is left open where the match is weak. Clone size is not always given. Where it is, it says once, few, many or a class for expanded clones.

clone_size j_call cdr3_length d_call v_call cdr3_aa cdr3_nt
. TRBJ2-1 12 . TRBV11-2 CASSLSSTEQFF TGTGCCAGCAGCTTGAGTAGCACTGAGCAGTTCTTC
. TRBJ1-1 14 . TRBV16 CASSQGSVNTEAFF TGTGCCAGCAGCCAAGGATCAGTAAACACTGAAGCTTTCTTT
. TRBJ1-5 16 . TRBV10-3 CAISDSAQAFNQPQHF TGTGCCATCAGTGACTCGGCTCAGGCATTCAATCAGCCCCAGCATTTT
few TRBJ2-1 14 . TRBV6-1 CASSEIGSDHEQFF TGTGCCAGCAGTGAAATAGGGAGCGATCATGAGCAGTTCTTC
. TRBJ2-3 15 TRBD2 TRBV20-1 CSATGLAGGPDTQYF TGCAGTGCCACGGGACTAGCGGGAGGGCCAGATACGCAGTATTTT
. TRBJ2-7 12 . TRBV29-1 CSVGRGSYEQYF TGCAGCGTTGGGCGGGGCTCCTACGAGCAGTACTTC
few TRBJ1-6 16 TRBD1 TRBV28 CASSPRGLGNNSPLHF TGTGCCAGCAGCCCCAGGGGGCTGGGGAATAATTCGCCCCTCCACTTT
. TRBJ1-4 15 . TRBV11-1 CASSRHEMQGEKLFF TGTGCCAGCAGCCGCCATGAAATGCAGGGGGAAAAACTGTTTTTT
. TRBJ2-5 12 TRBD2 TRBV12-3/TRBV12-4 CASSLKPGLAVF TGTGCCAGCAGTCTGAAACCGGGACTAGCGGTCTTC
few TRBJ2-1 15 . TRBV30 CAWSVTGSSYNEQFF TGTGCCTGGAGTGTAACCGGGAGCTCCTACAATGAGCAGTTCTTC
once TRBJ2-1 15 TRBD2 TRBV6-1 CASREETSGNNEQFF TGTGCCAGCAGGGAAGAGACTAGCGGTAACAATGAGCAGTTCTTC
. TRBJ2-1 13 . TRBV2 CASSVGGWYEQFF TGTGCCAGCAGTGTCGGGGGTTGGTATGAGCAGTTCTTC
. TRBJ2-3 12 . TRBV11-2 CASSLASDTQYF TGTGCCAGCAGCTTAGCTTCAGATACGCAGTATTTT
. TRBJ2-1 16 TRBD2 TRBV5-6 CASSGTSGSSYNEQFF TGCGCCAGCAGCGGTACTAGCGGGAGCTCCTACAATGAGCAGTTCTTC
. TRBJ2-5 14 . TRBV2 CASSYQGMDETQYF TGTGCCAGCAGTTACCAGGGAATGGATGAGACCCAGTACTTC
. TRBJ2-4 13 TRBD1 TRBV19 CASRGQGGNIQYF TGTGCCAGTAGGGGACAGGGTGGAAACATTCAGTACTTC
. TRBJ2-4 13 . TRBV20-1 CSARGGAKNIQYF TGCAGTGCTAGAGGAGGTGCCAAAAACATTCAGTACTTC
. TRBJ1-2 11 . TRBV29-1 CSVDLNYGYTF TGCAGCGTTGATCTTAACTATGGCTACACCTTC
. TRBJ1-1 13 . TRBV11-2 CASSLFLDTEAFF TGTGCCAGCAGCTTATTTTTAGACACTGAAGCTTTCTTT
. TRBJ2-5 15 . TRBV5-1 CASSLAVGHGETQYF TGCGCCAGCAGCTTGGCCGTGGGACACGGGGAGACCCAGTACTTC
. TRBJ2-3 16 . TRBV7-9 CASSSRRLEDTDTQYF TGTGCCAGCAGCTCGCGTCGACTAGAAGACACAGATACGCAGTATTTT
. TRBJ2-3 11 . TRBV28 CASKTADTQYF TGTGCCAGCAAAACAGCAGATACGCAGTATTTT
. TRBJ2-7 15 . TRBV11-2 CASSLARQDPYEQYF TGTGCCAGCAGCTTAGCGCGACAGGACCCCTACGAGCAGTACTTC
. TRBJ1-1 14 . TRBV29-1 CSAAGPGIGTEAFF TGCAGCGCCGCAGGTCCGGGTATTGGCACTGAAGCTTTCTTT
. TRBJ2-7 14 . TRBV10-2 CATISMSTTYEQYF TGCGCCACCATCTCCATGAGCACCACCTACGAGCAGTACTTC
. TRBJ2-5 11 . TRBV7-6 CASSEEETQYF TGTGCCAGCAGCGAAGAAGAGACCCAGTACTTC
. TRBJ2-3 15 TRBD2 TRBV12-3/TRBV12-4 CASSLSAGAGDTQYF TGTGCCAGCAGTTTATCGGCGGGAGCGGGAGATACGCAGTATTTT
. TRBJ1-2 12 . TRBV10-2 CASSKEGDGYTF TGCGCCAGCAGCAAAGAGGGCGATGGCTACACCTTC
. TRBJ2-1 18 TRBD2 TRBV7-9 CASSTDISSGGGANEQFF TGTGCCAGCAGCACCGACATCTCCTCTGGCGGGGGGGCGAATGAGCAGTTCTTC
few TRBJ2-1 14 . TRBV12-3/TRBV12-4 CASSPPTRGNEQFF TGTGCCAGCAGTCCACCGACTAGGGGCAATGAGCAGTTCTTC
. TRBJ2-1 19 TRBD2 TRBV28 CASALSPGTSGRGGNEQFF TGTGCCAGCGCACTCAGTCCCGGGACTAGCGGGAGGGGCGGCAATGAGCAGTTCTTC
. TRBJ2-5 12 . TRBV5-6 CASSLVEETQYF TGTGCCAGCAGCTTGGTAGAGGAGACCCAGTACTTC
. TRBJ2-3 16 TRBD1 TRBV6-6 CASSSPDRGRMDTQYF TGTGCCAGCAGTTCCCCTGACAGGGGGCGAATGGATACGCAGTATTTT
. TRBJ2-7 15 . TRBV28 CASSSGTPATYEQYF TGTGCCAGCAGTTCCGGGACACCGGCTACCTACGAGCAGTACTTC
. TRBJ2-1 19 TRBD2 TRBV4-2 CASSQEFTSGFSSYNEQFF TGTGCCAGCAGTCAAGAATTCACTAGCGGGTTCAGCTCCTACAATGAGCAGTTCTTC
. TRBJ2-3 14 . TRBV3-1 CASSQEGRGDTQYF TGTGCCAGCAGCCAAGAGGGACGTGGAGATACGCAGTATTTT
. TRBJ1-4 16 . TRBV28 CASSLVVPATNEKLFF TGTGCCAGCAGTTTAGTTGTCCCAGCAACTAATGAAAAACTGTTTTTT
. TRBJ2-3 17 . TRBV4-1 CASSQKWSGGVTDTQYF TGCGCCAGCAGCCAAAAGTGGAGCGGAGGGGTCACAGATACGCAGTATTTT
. TRBJ2-5 13 . TRBV12-3/TRBV12-4 CASNLARKETQYF TGTGCCAGCAACCTGGCCAGAAAAGAGACCCAGTACTTC
. TRBJ2-5 13 TRBD1 TRBV11-2 CASGTGYQETQYF TGTGCCAGCGGGACAGGTTACCAAGAGACCCAGTACTTC
few TRBJ2-1 15 . TRBV7-9 CASSPTGLGYNEQFF TGTGCCAGCAGCCCCACTGGGTTGGGTTACAATGAGCAGTTCTTC
. TRBJ1-6 15 . TRBV5-1 CASSLRGQNNSPLHF TGCGCCAGCAGCTTGAGAGGACAGAATAATTCACCCCTCCACTTT
. TRBJ2-3 15 . TRBV29-1 CSVGGTLRDTDTQYF TGCAGCGTTGGAGGTACCCTGAGGGACACAGATACGCAGTATTTT
few TRBJ2-7 13 . TRBV14 CASSLLTMGEQYF TGTGCCAGCAGCCTCCTCACGATGGGGGAGCAGTACTTC
. TRBJ2-1 15 . TRBV5-4 CASSHGASSNNEQFF TGTGCCAGCAGTCATGGGGCTAGCAGCAACAATGAGCAGTTCTTC
. TRBJ2-7 14 TRBD1 TRBV11-2 CASSPGTGGLEQYF TGTGCCAGCAGCCCCGGGACAGGGGGGTTGGAGCAGTACTTC
. TRBJ1-1 15 TRBD1 TRBV28 CASGGQGDPNTEAFF TGTGCCAGCGGAGGACAGGGGGACCCGAACACTGAAGCTTTCTTT
. TRBJ2-5 14 . TRBV11-2 CASSSGTNIETQYF TGTGCCAGCAGCTCCGGGACAAACATAGAGACCCAGTACTTC
. TRBJ2-7 15 TRBD1 TRBV20-1 CSARDLDRATYEQYF TGCAGTGCTAGAGACCTGGACAGGGCGACCTACGAGCAGTACTTC
. TRBJ2-1 11 . TRBV10-3 CAISERNEQFF TGTGCCATCTCTGAACGAAATGAGCAGTTCTTC
few TRBJ2-7 14 . TRBV10-2 CASSPGTYSYEQYF TGCGCCAGCAGCCCCGGGACTTACTCCTACGAGCAGTACTTC
. TRBJ2-1 13 . TRBV11-1 CASSFWGQGEQFF TGTGCCAGCAGCTTTTGGGGGCAAGGTGAGCAGTTCTTC
. TRBJ2-1 15 TRBD2 TRBV28 CASRRTSGTYNEQFF TGTGCCAGCAGGAGGACTAGCGGCACTTACAATGAGCAGTTCTTC
. TRBJ1-1 12 . TRBV7-9 CASSFEVTEAFF TGTGCCAGCAGCTTTGAGGTGACTGAAGCTTTCTTT
. TRBJ2-5 13 . TRBV7-3 CASSLISVGTQYF TGTGCCAGCAGCTTAATTAGTGTGGGGACCCAGTACTTC